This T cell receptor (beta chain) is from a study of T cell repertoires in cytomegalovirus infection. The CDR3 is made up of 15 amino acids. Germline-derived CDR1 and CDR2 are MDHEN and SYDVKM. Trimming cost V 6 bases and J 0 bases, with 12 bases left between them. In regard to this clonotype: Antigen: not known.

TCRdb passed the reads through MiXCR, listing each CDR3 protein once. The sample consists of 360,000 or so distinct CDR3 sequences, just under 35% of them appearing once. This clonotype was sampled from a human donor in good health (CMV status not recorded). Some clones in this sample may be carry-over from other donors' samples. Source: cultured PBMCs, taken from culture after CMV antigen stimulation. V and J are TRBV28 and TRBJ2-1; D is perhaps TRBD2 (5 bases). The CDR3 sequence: CASSIERHSYNEQFF. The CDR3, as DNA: TGTGCCAGCAGCATAGAGCGGCACTCCTACAATGAGCAGTTCTTC.